These T cell receptor beta chains were read from a single sample in a study of T cells in Graves' hyperthyroidism and ophthalmopathy. One entry per CDR3 protein results from TCRdb running MiXCR on the multiplex PCR reads. The table has 700,000 or so distinct CDR3 sequences, about 15% seen once; the top ten hold approximately 8%. Sequenced: blood. The receptors originated from a man aged 18 to 30 with Graves' hyperthyroidism. Both conserved end residues are part of each CDR3. The D gene is left open where the match is weak. The size entry is marked missing in some rows and otherwise reads once, few, many or a size class.

>many|15|-|TRBV12-3/TRBV12-4|TRBJ2-7
CASSLKTVSSYEQYF
TGTGCCAGCAGTCTGAAGACTGTCAGCTCCTACGAGCAGTACTTC
>many|14|-|TRBV28|TRBJ2-7
CASSSRLTAYEQYF
TGTGCCAGCAGTTCCCGACTGACTGCCTACGAGCAGTACTTC
>many|17|TRBD2|TRBV11-2|TRBJ2-3
CASSLAPSGRARDTQYF
TGTGCCAGCAGCTTAGCCCCTAGCGGGAGGGCAAGAGATACGCAGTATTTT
>-|15|-|TRBV6-2/TRBV6-3|TRBJ1-2
CASRGHSGTFYGYTF
TGTGCCAGCAGAGGACACTCGGGGACGTTCTATGGCTACACCTTC
>-|15|TRBD1|TRBV9|TRBJ1-3
CASSVAGGPGNTIYF
TGTGCCAGCAGCGTAGCAGGGGGGCCTGGAAACACCATATATTTT
>many|14|-|TRBV28|TRBJ2-5
CASSTVGAEETQYF
TGTGCCAGCAGTACAGTAGGGGCAGAAGAGACCCAGTACTTC
>-|13|-|TRBV29-1|TRBJ2-7
CSVEAGRVEEQYF
TGCAGCGTTGAAGCCGGCAGGGTGGAGGAGCAGTACTTC
>few|14|TRBD1|TRBV20-1|TRBJ1-5
CSAPDRGNNQPQHF
TGCAGTGCCCCGGACAGGGGGAATAACCAGCCCCAGCATTTT
>few|14|-|TRBV12-5|TRBJ1-5
CASGRTASNQPQHF
TGTGCTAGTGGTCGGACAGCTAGCAATCAGCCCCAGCATTTT
>-|15|-|TRBV5-6|TRBJ1-1
CASSTDRTGDTEAFF
TGTGCCAGCAGCACGGACAGAACTGGGGACACTGAAGCTTTCTTT
>many|14|TRBD1|TRBV18|TRBJ2-7
CASSPTTGEVEQYF
TGTGCCAGCTCCCCGACGACAGGGGAGGTCGAGCAGTACTTC
>few|14|TRBD2|TRBV29-1|TRBJ2-2
CSGGAGGLAGELFF
TGCAGCGGAGGAGCGGGAGGACTCGCGGGGGAGCTGTTTTTT
>many|15|-|TRBV27|TRBJ2-3
CASSSLPLSTDTQYF
TGTGCCAGCAGTTCACTACCACTTAGCACAGATACGCAGTATTTT
>-|18|TRBD1|TRBV19|TRBJ1-5
CASRRQGGPARSNQPQHF
TGTGCCAGTCGAAGACAGGGAGGTCCGGCCCGAAGCAATCAGCCCCAGCATTTT
>many|14|-|TRBV18|TRBJ1-1
CASSPPDRRTEAFF
TGTGCCAGCTCACCACCGGACCGCAGGACTGAAGCTTTCTTT
>-|15|-|TRBV12-3/TRBV12-4|TRBJ1-5
CASSFATGGNQPQHF
TGTGCCAGCAGTTTCGCAACGGGGGGCAATCAGCCCCAGCATTTT
>few|13|-|TRBV27|TRBJ2-2
CASRPLAPGELFF
TGTGCCAGCAGGCCACTAGCTCCCGGGGAGCTGTTTTTT
>many|17|-|TRBV28|TRBJ1-2
CASSYFPGHQTGHGYTF
TGTGCCAGCAGCTATTTCCCGGGACATCAAACCGGCCATGGCTACACCTTC
>-|17|-|TRBV12-5|TRBJ2-1
CASGLPLSGATYNEQFF
TGTGCTAGTGGTTTGCCACTCTCCGGGGCGACCTACAATGAGCAGTTCTTC
>few|17|-|TRBV19|TRBJ1-5
CASSIGQLLYSNQPQHF
TGTGCCAGTAGTATAGGGCAGCTACTGTATAGCAATCAGCCCCAGCATTTT
>many|15|TRBD1|TRBV28|TRBJ2-1
CASSPDRTGYNEQFF
TGTGCCAGCAGCCCCGATAGGACAGGTTACAATGAGCAGTTCTTC
>-|15|-|TRBV7-2|TRBJ2-2
CASSLGWAPTGELFF
TGTGCCAGCAGCTTAGGGTGGGCCCCCACCGGGGAGCTGTTTTTT
>-|15|TRBD2|TRBV10-3|TRBJ2-5
CAISQGLAGAETQYF
TGTGCCATCAGCCAGGGACTAGCGGGAGCCGAGACCCAGTACTTC
>many|15|-|TRBV20-1|TRBJ2-5
CSAQRGGGGGETQYF
TGCAGTGCCCAGAGGGGTGGCGGAGGCGGAGAGACCCAGTACTTC
>-|14|-|TRBV6-2/TRBV6-3|TRBJ2-7
CASSYGRDSYEQYF
TGTGCCAGCAGTTACGGCAGGGACTCCTACGAGCAGTACTTC
>few|12|TRBD1|TRBV12-3/TRBV12-4|TRBJ1-4
CASSLDRKRLFF
TGTGCCAGCAGCCTGGACAGGAAGAGACTGTTTTTT
>many|14|TRBD1|TRBV5-6|TRBJ2-1
CASSYLTGGDEQFF
TGTGCCAGCAGCTACCTAACAGGGGGCGATGAGCAGTTCTTC
>many|13|TRBD1|TRBV20-1|TRBJ1-2
CSASPGQGLGYTF
TGCAGTGCTAGCCCGGGACAGGGGCTTGGCTACACCTTC
>-|14|-|TRBV6-5|TRBJ1-3
CASSYSGVGNTIYF
TGTGCCAGCAGTTACTCGGGGGTAGGAAACACCATATATTTT
>few|14|TRBD2|TRBV2|TRBJ2-1
CASSDGDYNNEQFF
TGTGCCAGCAGTGACGGGGACTACAACAATGAGCAGTTCTTC
>many|15|TRBD2|TRBV28|TRBJ2-7
CASSSEAGFSYEQYF
TGTGCCAGCAGTTCCGAAGCGGGATTCTCCTACGAGCAGTACTTC
>few|15|TRBD2|TRBV15|TRBJ2-3
CATSRDGLAADTQYF
TGTGCCACCAGCAGAGATGGACTAGCGGCAGATACGCAGTATTTT
>many|15|-|TRBV24-1|TRBJ2-7
CATSAQGTEEYEQYF
TGTGCCACCAGTGCACAAGGGACGGAAGAATACGAGCAGTACTTC
>many|15|-|TRBV28|TRBJ1-1
CASSLLGRGGTEAFF
TGTGCCAGCAGTTTATTAGGGAGGGGGGGCACTGAAGCTTTCTTT
>few|13|-|TRBV6-1|TRBJ2-6
CASSVDGANVLTF
TGTGCCAGCAGTGTCGATGGGGCCAACGTCCTGACTTTC
>-|18|TRBD2|TRBV4-2|TRBJ2-7
CASSQEVAGPKISYEQYF
TGTGCCAGCAGCCAAGAGGTAGCGGGGCCTAAAATATCATACGAGCAGTACTTC
>few|14|-|TRBV10-3|TRBJ2-1
CAISETSVDDEQFF
TGTGCCATCAGTGAGACTAGTGTTGACGATGAGCAGTTCTTC
>many|15|-|TRBV9|TRBJ1-5
CASSPGSVSNQPQHF
TGTGCCAGCAGTCCTGGCTCCGTTAGCAATCAGCCCCAGCATTTT
>many|15|-|TRBV20-1|TRBJ2-7
CSAFRPGGTLGEQYF
TGCAGTGCTTTCCGGCCTGGGGGAACCTTGGGGGAGCAGTACTTC
>few|14|-|TRBV20-1|TRBJ1-2
CSARDRGLHYGYTF
TGCAGTGCTAGAGATCGGGGATTGCACTATGGCTACACCTTC
>many|14|-|TRBV6-1|TRBJ2-7
CASSKDRKTYEQYF
TGTGCCAGCAGTAAAGACAGGAAAACCTACGAGCAGTACTTC
>-|15|-|TRBV19|TRBJ2-7
CASSIGGTSAYEQYF
TGTGCCAGTAGTATAGGGGGGACGTCCGCCTACGAGCAGTACTTC
>-|13|-|TRBV28|TRBJ2-2
CASWTANTGELFF
TGTGCCAGTTGGACCGCGAACACCGGGGAGCTGTTTTTT
>few|16|-|TRBV7-3|TRBJ2-1
CASSLSPAASYNEQFF
TGTGCCAGCAGCTTATCCCCAGCAGCCTCCTACAATGAGCAGTTCTTC
>many|14|TRBD2|TRBV12-5|TRBJ2-1
CASAREGSYNEQFF
TGTGCTAGTGCCCGGGAGGGCTCCTACAATGAGCAGTTCTTC
>-|15|-|TRBV20-1|TRBJ2-7
CSAEEGGLDSYEQYF
TGCAGTGCAGAAGAGGGGGGCCTAGACTCCTACGAGCAGTACTTC
>-|15|-|TRBV20-1|TRBJ1-1
CSARERPWTGVEAFF
TGCAGTGCTAGGGAGAGACCGTGGACCGGGGTTGAAGCTTTCTTT
>-|15|TRBD1|TRBV29-1|TRBJ2-2
CSLLGQGIGGGELFF
TGCAGCCTTCTGGGACAGGGGATTGGGGGCGGGGAGCTGTTTTTT